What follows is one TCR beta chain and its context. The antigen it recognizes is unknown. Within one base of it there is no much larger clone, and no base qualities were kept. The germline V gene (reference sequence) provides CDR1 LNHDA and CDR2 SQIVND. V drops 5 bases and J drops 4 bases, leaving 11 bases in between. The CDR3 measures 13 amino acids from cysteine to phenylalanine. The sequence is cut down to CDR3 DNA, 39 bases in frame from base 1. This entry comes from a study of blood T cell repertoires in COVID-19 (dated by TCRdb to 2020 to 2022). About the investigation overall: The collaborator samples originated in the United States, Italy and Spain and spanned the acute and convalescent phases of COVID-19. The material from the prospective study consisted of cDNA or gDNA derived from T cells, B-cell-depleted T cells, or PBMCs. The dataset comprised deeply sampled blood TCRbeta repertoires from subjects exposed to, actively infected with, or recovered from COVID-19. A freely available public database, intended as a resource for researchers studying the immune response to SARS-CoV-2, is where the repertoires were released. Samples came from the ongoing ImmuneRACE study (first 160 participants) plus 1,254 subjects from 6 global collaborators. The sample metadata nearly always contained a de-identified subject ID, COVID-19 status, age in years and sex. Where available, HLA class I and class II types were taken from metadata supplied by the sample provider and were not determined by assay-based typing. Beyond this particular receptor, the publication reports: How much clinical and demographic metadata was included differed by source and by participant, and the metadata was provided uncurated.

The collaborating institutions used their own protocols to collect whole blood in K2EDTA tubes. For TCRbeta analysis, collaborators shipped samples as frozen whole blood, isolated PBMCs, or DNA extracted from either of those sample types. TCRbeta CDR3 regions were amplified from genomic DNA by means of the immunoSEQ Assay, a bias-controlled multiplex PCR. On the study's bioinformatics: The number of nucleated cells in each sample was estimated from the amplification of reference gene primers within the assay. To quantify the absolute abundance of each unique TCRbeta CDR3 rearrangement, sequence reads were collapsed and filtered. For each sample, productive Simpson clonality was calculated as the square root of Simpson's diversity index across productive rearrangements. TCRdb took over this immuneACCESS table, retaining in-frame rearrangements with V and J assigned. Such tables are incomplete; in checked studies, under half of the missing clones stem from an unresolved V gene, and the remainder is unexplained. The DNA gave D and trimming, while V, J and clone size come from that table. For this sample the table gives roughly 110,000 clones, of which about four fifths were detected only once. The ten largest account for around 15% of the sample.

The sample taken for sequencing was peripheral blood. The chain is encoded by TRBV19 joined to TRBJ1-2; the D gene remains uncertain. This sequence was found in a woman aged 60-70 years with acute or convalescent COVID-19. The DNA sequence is TGTGCCAGTAGTGCCCAGGCGGGCTATGGCTACACCTTC. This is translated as CASSAQAGYGYTF.